Below are 32 T cell receptor beta chains sequenced from a single sample in a study of blood T cell repertoires in COVID-19. Assay: immunoSEQ multiplex PCR; the TCRdb copy retains only in-frame clones and omits some. The data show some 290,000 clones, 90% to 95% seen once. The sample was PBMCs or T cells enriched from blood (not recorded which). Receptors originate from a woman in her twenties or thirties who had been exposed to COVID-19.

The chain recombines TRBV6-5 with TRBJ1-1, with 7 bases matching TRBD1. This CDR3 contains 13 residues. V was clipped by 6 bases and J by 3 bases; unmatched bases: 4. Germline lookup yields CDR1 MNHEY and CDR2 SVGAGI. CDR3 in amino acids: CASSNRGDTEAFF. The CDR3 coding sequence is TGTGCCAGCAGCAACAGGGGCGACACTGAAGCTTTCTTT.

The V and J genes are TRBV29-1 and TRBJ2-7, with 7 nucleotides matching TRBD2. Germline V gene lookup returns CDR1 SQVTM and CDR2 ANQGSEA. The CDR3 has 14 residues. CDR3 sequence (DNA): TGCAGTGTCAGGGTGCGGGAGAGCTCCTACGAGCAGTACTTC. Its translation: CSVRVRESSYEQYF.

This rearrangement joins TRBV7-8 to TRBJ2-1, with 13 bases aligning to TRBD2. CDR3 length equals 19 residues. Per germline, CDR1 SGHVS and CDR2 FQNEAQ. V was pared by 2 bases and J by 7 bases, with 14 bases of the junction left unmatched. CDR3 in amino acids: CASSLLSLAGGRMGNEQFF. In DNA, the CDR3 is TGTGCCAGCAGCTTATTATCACTAGCGGGGGGGAGAATGGGTAATGAGCAGTTCTTC. Full variable domain (outside the CDR3, taken from reference TRBV7-8 and TRBJ2-1): GAGVSQSPRYKVAKRGQDVALRCDPISGHVSLFWYQQALGQGPEFLTYFQNEAQLDKSGLPSDRFFAERPEGSVSTLKIQRTQQEDSAVYLCASSLLSLAGGRMGNEQFFGPGTRLTVL.

This chain links TRBV5-1 with TRBJ1-4; 10 bases are shared with TRBD1. Germline V gene sequence: CDR1 SGHRS, CDR2 YFSETQ. Trimming at V came to 4 bases and at J to 8 bases, leaving 5 bases not matched to a gene. The CDR3 contains 14 residues. In DNA, the CDR3 is TGCGCCAGCAGCACCGGGACAGGGGAAGAAAAACTGTTTTTT. This translates into CASSTGTGEEKLFF.

The gene calls are TRBV4-2 and TRBJ2-4; a possible D gene is TRBD1 (6 bases). The V end lost 5 bases, the J end lost 6 bases, and 17 bases lay between the germline ends. The CDR3 has 15 amino acids. Germline-derived CDR1 and CDR2 are LGHNA and YNFKEQ. The CDR3 DNA reads TGTGCCAGCAGCACCCAGTCCAGGGGACGAAACATTCAGTACTTC. Translating gives CASSTQSRGRNIQYF.

The J gene is TRBJ1-3, the V gene TRBV2; no clear D gene. V was cut by 6 bases and J by 0 bases, with 9 bases left in between. This CDR3 comprises 14 residues. Germline assignment: CDR1 SNHLY and CDR2 FYNNEI. The CDR3 spells CASRTGSSGNTIYF. The CDR3 coding sequence is TGTGCCAGCAGGACGGGGTCCTCTGGAAACACCATATATTTT.

The chain uses TRBV5-1 and TRBJ2-1; 9 bases align to TRBD1. The germline V gene encodes CDR1 SGHRS and CDR2 YFSETQ. The J segment lost 5 bases and the V segment lost 3 bases, leaving 3 bases of the junction unmatched. This CDR3 region has 14 residues. DNA for the CDR3: TGCGCCAGCAGCTGGGACAGGGCGCACAATGAGCAGTTCTTC. Translated, it gives CASSWDRAHNEQFF.

The CDR3 nucleotides read TGTGCCAGTAGTGTCCGGGACAGGAGCTCCTACGAGCAGTACTTC. As protein: CASSVRDRSSYEQYF. V usage is TRBV19 and J usage is TRBJ2-7; 8 positions agree with TRBD1. J was trimmed by 0 bases and V by 5 bases; bases with no gene match: 6. The length of the CDR3 is 15 residues. Germline CDR1 LNHDA, CDR2 SQIVND (reference sequence).

The genes are TRBV2 and TRBJ1-5; 9 positions match TRBD1. The CDR3 contains 13 residues. The V gene end was trimmed by 6 bases and the J gene end by 7 bases; junction bases not matched to a gene: 4. The germline V gene encodes CDR1 SNHLY and CDR2 FYNNEI. The chain's CDR3 is CASREQGAQPQHF. CDR3 sequence (DNA): TGTGCCAGCAGGGAACAGGGGGCACAGCCCCAGCATTTT.

This sequence joins TRBV9 and TRBJ1-1, with 8 bases aligning to TRBD1. The CDR3 has 14 amino acids. Germline CDR1 and CDR2: SGDLS and YYNGEE. V lost 4 bases to trimming and J lost 1 base; unmatched junction nucleotides: 3. The CDR3 DNA reads as TGTGCCAGCAGCCCAGGGACAGGGAACACTGAAGCTTTCTTT. Translated: CASSPGTGNTEAFF.

This chain joins TRBV30 and TRBJ1-1; D not certain. The CDR3 has 11 amino acids. Germline V gene sequence: CDR1 GTSNPN, CDR2 SVGIG (reference sequence). Trimming shortened V by 3 bases and J by 5 bases, and 7 bases separated the two germline ends. In nucleotides, the CDR3 is TGTGCCTGGAGCTTGCAGACTGAAGCTTTCTTT. This gives the protein CAWSLQTEAFF.

The chain has TRBV30 and TRBJ1-2; no clear D. Trimming took off 0 bases at V and 3 bases at J, with 8 bases between the two ends. The CDR3 loop spans 13 amino acids. Germline CDR1 and CDR2: GTSNPN and SVGIG (reference sequence). The CDR3: CAWSVRFYYGYTF. Written as DNA, the CDR3 is TGTGCCTGGAGTGTGCGGTTTTACTATGGCTACACCTTC.

Remarks on this clone: Other DNA sequences in this sample translate to the same CDR3. The CDR3 DNA is TGTGCCAGCAGCTTGGCAGGGGGGTCCTACGAGCAGTACTTC. Protein product: CASSLAGGSYEQYF. V usage is TRBV5-4 and J usage is TRBJ2-7; TRBD1 might be the D (7 bases). Germline V CDR1 and CDR2: SGHNT, YYREEE (reference sequence). CDR3 length equals 14 residues. V lost 0 bases and J lost 1, with 8 bases in between.

The chain has TRBV29-1 and TRBJ2-7, with D tentatively TRBD2 (6 bases). The CDR3 contains 15 residues. Trimming stripped 0 bases from V and 2 bases from J, with 14 bases between. Germline V gives CDR1 SQVTM, CDR2 ANQGSEA. DNA for the CDR3: TGCAGCGTTGAAGAAGAGGGACGGGAGACCTACGAGCAGTACTTC. The encoded protein is CSVEEEGRETYEQYF.

This chain connects TRBV9 to TRBJ1-2; 12 nucleotides line up with TRBD1. Per the germline V gene, CDR1 is SGDLS and CDR2 is YYNGEE. V lost 4 bases, J lost 3 bases, and 7 bases stayed unmatched. The CDR3 is 16 amino acids. CDR3 DNA sequence: TGTGCCAGCAGCTCGGGGGGACAGGGGGCTTACTATGGCTACACCTTC. Protein product: CASSSGGQGAYYGYTF.

V gene TRBV3-1 (or the pseudogene TRBV3-2) combines with J gene TRBJ2-5; a weak D match, TRBD2 (6 bases). The germline V gene encodes CDR1 LGHDT and CDR2 YNNKEL (reference sequence). This CDR3 contains 15 residues. The germline V and J ends were trimmed by 0 bases and 7 bases, with 15 bases remaining between them. The CDR3 DNA follows: TGTGCCAGCAGCCAAGAAATCTTAGTCGGGGGGACCCAGTACTTC. This gives the protein CASSQEILVGGTQYF.

The chain uses TRBV11-3 and TRBJ2-2, with TRBD1 matching over 11 bases. The CDR3 totals 15 residues. Germline values: CDR1 SGHNT, CDR2 YENEEA. Trimming at V came to 5 bases and at J to 3 bases, leaving 2 bases not matched to a gene. The DNA for the CDR3 is TGTGCCAGCAGCCAGGGACAGGGGGACACCGGGGAGCTGTTTTTT. As protein: CASSQGQGDTGELFF.

The V and J genes are TRBV10-3 and TRBJ2-1, with a weak D call TRBD1 (6 bases). Germline V gene lookup returns CDR1 ENHRY and CDR2 SYGVKD. The CDR3 runs to 17 residues. V was shortened by 4 bases and J by 6 bases, with 22 bases between the two germline ends. The CDR3 region is CAISVFSAPRGGNEQFF. CDR3 coding DNA: TGTGCCATCAGTGTCTTCTCCGCCCCGAGAGGGGGCAATGAGCAGTTCTTC.

The chain combines TRBV6-5 with TRBJ2-3; 8 nucleotides agree with TRBD2. J lost 2 bases, V lost 1 base, and 5 bases had no gene match. From germline, CDR1 is MNHEY and CDR2 SVGAGI. The CDR3 is made up of 16 amino acids. CDR3 sequence: CASSYFGGGPTDTQYF. The CDR3 region has the DNA TGTGCCAGCAGTTACTTCGGCGGGGGGCCCACAGATACGCAGTATTTT.

This chain joins TRBV30 and TRBJ1-5; weak D call: TRBD1 (5 bases). Looked up from germline, CDR1 is GTSNPN and CDR2 is SVGIG (reference sequence). The CDR3 has 13 amino acids. V was clipped by 0 bases and J by 5 bases, with 8 bases between them. This CDR3 is CAWSVTGDQPQHF. DNA for the CDR3: TGTGCCTGGAGTGTAACAGGTGATCAGCCCCAGCATTTT. The full variable domain, its missing parts supplied by reference TRBV30 and TRBJ1-5, is SQTIHQWPATLVQPVGSPLSLECTVEGTSNPNLYWYRQAAGRGLQLLFYSVGIGQISSEVPQNLSASRPQDRQFILSSKKLLLSDSGFYLCAWSVTGDQPQHFGDGTRLSIL.

The V call is TRBV7-9, the J call TRBJ2-1; 14 bases map to TRBD2. The CDR3 consists of 19 residues. J was trimmed by 3 bases and V by 4 bases; bases with no gene match: 11. Germline assignment: CDR1 SEHNR and CDR2 FQNEAQ (reference sequence). As DNA, the CDR3 is TGTGCCAGCAGCTATCCCGCCTTCGGGACTAGCGGGGGCTACAATGAGCAGTTCTTC. Residues: CASSYPAFGTSGGYNEQFF.

This rearrangement joins TRBV7-2 to TRBJ2-7, with 7 bases identical to TRBD2. The CDR3 totals 15 residues. CDR1 SGHTA and CDR2 FQGNSA come from the germline V gene. V was pared by 4 bases and J by 3 bases, with 9 bases of the junction left unmatched. CDR3 bases: TGTGCCAGCAGCTCGACGCCGCGGGGGAACTACGAGCAGTACTTC. This encodes CASSSTPRGNYEQYF.

The gene calls are TRBV19 and TRBJ2-5, with D maybe TRBD2 (6 bases). Germline lookup yields CDR1 LNHDA and CDR2 SQIVND (reference sequence). CDR3 length: 17 amino acids. The V end lost 5 bases, the J end lost 1 base, and 20 bases lay between the germline ends. The CDR3 nucleotides read TGTGCCAGTAGTCACTCCGGGACCGCGGGAACCCAAGAGACCCAGTACTTC. It translates to CASSHSGTAGTQETQYF.

The gene calls are TRBV5-1 and TRBJ2-7; 12 nucleotides match TRBD2. The CDR3 spans 18 residues. Trimming removed 2 bases from V and 2 bases from J; junction bases left unmatched: 11. Germline V gives CDR1 SGHRS, CDR2 YFSETQ. CDR3 loop: CASSFGTSGSEDPYEQYF. CDR3 nucleotide sequence: TGCGCCAGCAGCTTCGGGACTAGCGGGTCCGAGGACCCCTACGAGCAGTACTTC.

Concerning this clone: Other DNA sequences from this sample encode an identical CDR3 as well. The V and J genes are TRBV12-3 or TRBV12-4 and TRBJ1-1; a weak D match, TRBD1 (6 bases). CDR3 length: 13 amino acids. V lost 4 bases, J lost 1 base, and 7 bases lay in between. This CDR3 is CASSSRGNTEAFF. CDR3 bases: TGTGCCAGCAGTTCCAGGGGGAACACTGAAGCTTTCTTT.

The V call is TRBV14, the J call TRBJ2-3; 7 bases fit TRBD2. Germline loops: CDR1 SGHDN, CDR2 FVKESK. V trimming: 2 bases; J trimming: 5 bases; junction bases outside the gene matches: 4. This CDR3 region has 14 residues. CDR3 region: CASSQTTSVDTQYF. CDR3 bases: TGTGCCAGCAGCCAAACTACTAGCGTAGATACGCAGTATTTT.

This chain connects TRBV5-4 to TRBJ2-3; 14 bases align to TRBD2. J was trimmed by 2 bases and V by 4 bases; bases with no gene match: 3. CDR3 length: 16 residues. Germline CDR1 reads SGHNT; CDR2 reads YYREEE (reference sequence). The CDR3, as DNA: TGTGCCAGCAGCAGGGGACTAGCGGGGGACACAGATACGCAGTATTTT. Translated: CASSRGLAGDTDTQYF.

V is TRBV4-3 and J is TRBJ1-2, with 9 nucleotides matching TRBD1. CDR1 LGHNA and CDR2 YSLEER come from the germline V gene. The CDR3 sequence is 16 residues long. The J segment lost 8 bases and the V segment lost 1 base, leaving 11 bases of the junction unmatched. In DNA form, the CDR3 reads TGCGCCAGCAGCCAAGTCCCGGGACAGGGTGCAAGAGGCTACACCTTC. It yields the protein CASSQVPGQGARGYTF.

The chain combines TRBV5-6 with TRBJ2-3, with TRBD1 matching 8 bases. The germline gives CDR1 SGHDT, CDR2 YYEEEE. The CDR3 is 15 residues long. V shed 2 bases and J 3 bases; nucleotides not matched to a gene: 5. In DNA form, the CDR3 reads TGTGCCAGCAGCTTCCGGGACAGGTTTACAGATACGCAGTATTTT. As protein: CASSFRDRFTDTQYF.

The V and J genes are TRBV10-3 and TRBJ1-2; 7 bases agree with TRBD1. From germline, CDR1 is ENHRY and CDR2 SYGVKD. CDR3 size: 14 residues. J was trimmed by 0 bases and V by 4 bases; bases with no gene match: 2. CDR3 sequence: CAISVRGSNYGYTF. The CDR3 nucleotides read TGTGCCATCAGTGTCAGGGGGTCTAACTATGGCTACACCTTC.

This clone showed up just once. The V call is TRBV19, the J call TRBJ1-2, with 8 bases identical to TRBD1. The ends lost 8 bases at V and 4 bases at J; junction bases unmatched: 9. This CDR3 comprises 14 residues. CDR1 and CDR2 from the germline V gene are LNHDA and SQIVND (reference sequence). CDR3 loop: CASLPGQAGYGYTF. In nucleotides, the CDR3 is TGTGCCAGTCTACCGGGACAGGCAGGCTATGGCTACACCTTC.

This chain links TRBV2 with TRBJ2-3; D may be TRBD2 (6 bases). This CDR3 contains 17 residues. The V end lost 0 bases, the J end lost 0 bases, and 13 bases lay between the germline ends. Germline assignment: CDR1 SNHLY and CDR2 FYNNEI. In nucleotides, the CDR3 is TGTGCCAGCAGTGAAGCGATTTATGGGGGGAGCACAGATACGCAGTATTTT. Translation gives CASSEAIYGGSTDTQYF.